One sample yielded the 4 T cell receptor beta chains listed below, sequenced in a study of T cell responses to AZD1222 COVID-19 vaccine. Sequencing was performed with immunoSEQ multiplex PCR; in TCRdb, only in-frame clones are kept and a portion is missing. Of about 130,000 clones listed, approximately 91% are singletons. The specimen comprised peripheral blood, sampled 28 days after the second AZD1222 dose. These receptors came from an adult who received the AZD1222 COVID-19 vaccine.

The V and J genes are TRBV30 and TRBJ2-3; 7 bases map to TRBD2. The CDR3 consists of 15 residues. CDR1 is GTSNPN and CDR2 is SVGIG in the germline V gene (reference sequence). With V trimmed by 1 base and J by 3 bases, 7 bases remained unmatched. The CDR3 region is CAWSDLADSTDTQYF. Here the CDR3 DNA reads TGTGCCTGGAGTGATCTAGCGGACTCTACAGATACGCAGTATTTT.

V gene TRBV5-4 combines with J gene TRBJ1-3; weak D call: TRBD1 (5 bases). This CDR3 is built from 14 residues. CDR1 and CDR2 (germline): SGHNT, YYREEE (reference sequence). Trimming shortened V by 3 bases and J by 1 base, and 8 bases separated the two germline ends. The DNA of the CDR3 is TGTGCCAGCAGCTCGCAGGGATCTGGAAACACCATATATTTT. Its translation: CASSSQGSGNTIYF.

The chain couples TRBV10-3 to TRBJ2-7; 11 bases are a match to TRBD1. Germline loops: CDR1 ENHRY, CDR2 SYGVKD. CDR3 length: 14 amino acids. After removal of 6 bases from V and 3 bases from J, the junction contained 4 bases not matched to a gene. The CDR3 is CAIRGQGGDYEQYF. The DNA of the CDR3 is TGTGCCATCAGGGGACAGGGGGGTGACTACGAGCAGTACTTC.

This clone was seen once. The V call is TRBV4-1, the J call TRBJ2-7; D unresolved. This CDR3 has 15 amino acids. V was shortened by 4 bases and J by 2 bases, with 15 bases between the two germline ends. Per the germline V gene, CDR1 is MGHRA and CDR2 is YSYEKL. CDR3 nucleotides: TGCGCCAGCAGCCCAAAGTACAGCCCTACCTACGAGCAGTACTTC. This translates into CASSPKYSPTYEQYF.